Reported below is one T cell receptor beta chain. The study ran its PCR with 60 Vbeta and 13 Jbeta primers. Assay used: immunoSEQ multiplex PCR; TCRdb lists only in-frame clones, some missing. The repertoire holds roughly 92,000 clones, with under 9% as singletons. The data were taken from a study of cytomegalovirus exposure and HLA in healthy donors. The specimen sequenced was PBMCs. This clonotype was obtained from a man in his forties or fifties in good health and CMV-seronegative.

The CDR3 protein is CASSAPLGTSGTSDTQYF. CDR3 DNA: TGTGCCAGCAGCGCACCCCTGGGGACTAGCGGGACCTCAGATACGCAGTATTTT. The V call is TRBV9, the J call TRBJ2-3; 13 nucleotides line up with TRBD2. Germline loops: CDR1 SGDLS, CDR2 YYNGEE. The junction had 11 bases not matched to a gene; V was cut back by 3 bases and J by 4 bases. This CDR3 comprises 18 residues.